This TCR beta chain was obtained from a study of blood T cells in healthy people across ages. Germline CDR1 reads LNHDA; CDR2 reads SQIVND (reference sequence). CDR3 length: 12 residues. With a J-beta primer mix and a sample-barcoded 5' primer, a second PCR ran roughly 6 to 11 cycles. All samples yielded 2.5 million or more CDR3-containing paired-end reads. TCRdb re-called the 5' RACE reads through MiXCR, storing one row per CDR3 protein. The table records some 710,000 distinct CDR3 sequences, 22% of them present only once. This clonotype has a handful of counts. Sequencing was carried out using blood. The sequence came from a man between 65 and 80 years old in good health. The V gene is TRBV19, the J gene TRBJ2-5, with D perhaps given as TRBD1 or TRBD2 (5 bases each). Matching the DNA end better, TRBJ2-1 makes the J call doubtful. The CDR3 protein is CASSSRGAEQFF. The DNA of the CDR3 is TGTGCCAGTAGTTCTCGGGGCGCTGAGCAGTTCTTC.